The present TCR beta chain was sequenced within a study of T-cell reconstitution after alpha-beta-depleted transplantation in children. Germline loops: CDR1 SGHVS, CDR2 FNYEAQ. The CDR3 totals 20 residues. The V gene lost 0 bases and the J gene lost 0 bases, with 20 bases spanning the gap. Molecular barcoding with unique molecular identifiers was used for the TCRbeta library. One entry per CDR3 protein results from TCRdb running MiXCR on the PCR reads. The data contain about 640,000 distinct CDR3 sequences, around 16% of them singletons. This TCR derives from a human donor who donated a stem cell graft to a child with acute myeloid leukemia. The chain links TRBV7-6 to TRBJ2-2; D not certain. This specimen consisted of PBMCs from the stem cell graft donor, obtained from the stem cell graft. The CDR3 DNA reads TGTGCCAGCAGCTTAGCGGCCCGCCCTGGGCCCGAATCGAACACCGGGGAGCTGTTTTTT. The encoded protein is CASSLAARPGPESNTGELFF.